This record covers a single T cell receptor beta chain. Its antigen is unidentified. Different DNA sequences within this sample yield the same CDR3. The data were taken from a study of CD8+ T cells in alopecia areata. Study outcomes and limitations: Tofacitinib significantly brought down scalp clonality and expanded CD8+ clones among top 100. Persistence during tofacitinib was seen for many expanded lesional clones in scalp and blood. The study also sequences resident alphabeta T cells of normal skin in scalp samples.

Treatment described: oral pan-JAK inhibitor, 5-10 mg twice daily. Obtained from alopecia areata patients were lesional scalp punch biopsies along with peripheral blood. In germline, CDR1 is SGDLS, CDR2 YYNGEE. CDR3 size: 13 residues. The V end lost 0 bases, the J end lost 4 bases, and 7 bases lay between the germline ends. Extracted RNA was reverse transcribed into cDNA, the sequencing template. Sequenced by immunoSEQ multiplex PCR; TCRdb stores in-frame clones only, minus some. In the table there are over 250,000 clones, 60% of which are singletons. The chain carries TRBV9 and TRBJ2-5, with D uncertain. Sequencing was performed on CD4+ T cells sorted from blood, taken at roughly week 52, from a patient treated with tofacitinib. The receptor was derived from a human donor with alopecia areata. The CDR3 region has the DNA TGTGCCAGCAGCGTAGGGCAGCGAGAGACCCAGTACTTC. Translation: CASSVGQRETQYF.